This T cell receptor beta chain comes out of a study of vaccination and CD4 T cells after COVID-19. Overall study: Subjects got two shots of BNT162b2 or mRNA-1273 vaccine. Following dose two, a median about 72 days (range 14 to 241) passed before post-vaccine samples were taken.

The Oncomine TCR Beta short-read assay sequenced DNA from cultured CD4+ T cells. Via MiXCR, TCRdb re-called the PCR reads, giving one row per CDR3 protein. Altogether about 20,000 distinct CDR3 sequences are present, approximately 67% being singletons, with the ten largest covering 6.5% to 8.5%. As regards this clonotype: What it binds is unknown.

This sample's treatment: 10-day PBMC culture with coronavirus spike peptide pools or control peptides (ViraFEST assay). Per germline, CDR1 MNHNS and CDR2 SASEGT. The germline V and J ends were trimmed by 8 bases and 1 base, with 17 bases remaining between them. CDR3 size: 15 residues. This receptor was identified in a human donor who had recovered from COVID-19. The sample taken for sequencing was CD4+ T cells from blood, cultured in vitro. The rearrangement links TRBV6-1 to TRBJ1-1; D perhaps matches TRBD1 (6 bases). The CDR3 reads CASGKDSIANTEAFF. CDR3 nucleotides: TGTGCCAGCGGGAAGGACAGTATCGCGAACACTGAAGCTTTCTTT.